This T cell receptor (beta chain) was obtained from a study of early T cells in non-severe SARS-CoV-2 infection. On the study more broadly: The study sequenced bulk RNA from unsorted whole blood, with chains unpaired. General study findings and limits: Using VDJdb, the matching emphasized anti-spike CD8 responses while missing private and CD4 specificities.

CDR1 is SGHDN, CDR2 FVKESK, per germline. The CDR3 spans 16 residues. Germline trimming cut 1 base from V and 5 bases from J; bases unmatched to any gene: 6. This clonotype has at least ten counts. The antigen is unknown. Researchers attached unique molecular identifiers to individual cDNA molecules. Via MiXCR, TCRdb re-called the 5' RACE reads, giving one row per CDR3 protein. The table lists some 40,000 distinct CDR3 sequences, about 4.9% of them singletons. Sequencing was performed on whole blood. The sequence was obtained from an adult who was a healthcare worker with PCR-confirmed SARS-CoV-2 infection or an uninfected control (not recorded which). The chain employs TRBV14 and TRBJ2-1, with 9 positions matching TRBD2. The CDR3 loop reads CASSQGQGLAHNEQFF. CDR3 nucleotide sequence: TGTGCCAGCAGCCAAGGTCAGGGACTAGCCCACAATGAGCAGTTCTTC.